This TCR beta chain is drawn from a study of neurological immune-mediated disorders. The overall study: The roughly 34 multiple sclerosis patients comprised 31 that were relapsing-remitting and 3 that were secondary progressive.

The cDNA came from 5'RACE with 10-nucleotide random UMIs. Every sequencing run generated in excess of 170 million TCR-beta sequences. These sequences covered 15-18 subjects. TCRdb reanalysed the 5' RACE reads using MiXCR and keeps one entry per CDR3 protein. The repertoire includes about 60,000 distinct CDR3 sequences, around 3.8% of them detected once, and roughly 2.2% sits in the top ten. This clonotype appeared many times. The ends lost 4 bases at V and 2 bases at J; junction bases unmatched: 3. This CDR3 spans 15 amino acids. Per germline, CDR1 LGHNA and CDR2 YSLEER. Sequenced material: PBMCs. This sequence originates from a woman in her fifties or sixties with multiple sclerosis. The chain uses TRBV4-3 and TRBJ1-3; TRBD1 matches 9 bases. The CDR3 spells CASSRDRVAGNTIYF. CDR3 nucleotides: TGCGCCAGCAGCCGGGACAGGGTGGCTGGAAACACCATATATTTT.